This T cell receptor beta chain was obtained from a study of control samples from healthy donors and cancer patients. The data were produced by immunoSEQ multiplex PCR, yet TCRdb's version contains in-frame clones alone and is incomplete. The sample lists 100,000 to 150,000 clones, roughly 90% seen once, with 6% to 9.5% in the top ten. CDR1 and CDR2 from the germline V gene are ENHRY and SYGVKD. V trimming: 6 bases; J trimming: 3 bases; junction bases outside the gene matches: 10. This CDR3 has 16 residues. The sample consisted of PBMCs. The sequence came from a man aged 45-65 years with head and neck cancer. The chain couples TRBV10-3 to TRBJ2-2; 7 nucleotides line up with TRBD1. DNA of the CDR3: TGTGCCATCAGGCAGGGGGTGATGACTGACACCGGGGAGCTGTTTTTT. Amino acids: CAIRQGVMTDTGELFF.